This passage covers 21 T cell receptor beta chains from one sample sequenced in a study of T cell responses to AZD1222 COVID-19 vaccine. The repertoire was sequenced with immunoSEQ multiplex PCR; TCRdb's copy has only in-frame clones and lacks some. The repertoire has fewer than 200,000 clones, 94% of them found once; the top ten carry 1.5% to 2%. This sample comprised peripheral blood, obtained 28 days after the second AZD1222 dose. These receptors were collected from an adult who received the AZD1222 COVID-19 vaccine.

V and J are TRBV10-3 and TRBJ1-6, with D tentatively TRBD1 (5 bases). This CDR3 is 13 amino acids long. CDR1 ENHRY and CDR2 SYGVKD come from the germline V gene. Trimming stripped 8 bases from V and 2 bases from J, with 7 bases between. This chain's CDR3 is CAIGGAYNSPLHF. The DNA for the CDR3 is TGTGCCATCGGGGGGGCCTATAATTCACCCCTCCACTTT.

This chain links TRBV27 with TRBJ2-7, with 14 bases matching TRBD2. J lost 6 bases, V lost 6 bases, and 7 bases had no gene match. This CDR3 is built from 15 residues. Germline assignment: CDR1 MNHEY and CDR2 SMNVEV (reference sequence). The CDR3 DNA sequence: TGTGCCAGCAGCTTGGGACTAGCGGGAGCGGTCGAGCAGTACTTC. Its translation: CASSLGLAGAVEQYF.

The rearrangement uses TRBV19 and TRBJ1-2; 7 positions agree with TRBD1. The CDR3 loop spans 12 amino acids. The V segment lost 9 bases and the J segment 8 bases; nucleotides outside the gene matches: 9. In germline, CDR1 is LNHDA, CDR2 SQIVND (reference sequence). The DNA for the CDR3 is TGTGCCAGCCGGGAGGGGGCGGGAGGCTACACCTTC. It is translated as CASREGAGGYTF.

The rearrangement links TRBV25-1 to TRBJ2-1; D gene unclear. V lost 2 bases and J 8 bases, leaving 13 bases between the germline ends. In germline, CDR1 is MGHDK, CDR2 SYGVNS. CDR3 length: 14 residues. In DNA form, the CDR3 reads TGTGCCAGCAGTGAAAGTTCCGGGTTATATGAGCAGTTCTTC. It is translated as CASSESSGLYEQFF.

The V and J genes are TRBV16 and TRBJ1-6; 11 bases map to TRBD1. Germline V gene sequence: CDR1 KGHSY, CDR2 FQNENV. The CDR3 extends over 16 amino acids. J was trimmed by 12 bases and V by 2 bases; bases with no gene match: 9. CDR3 protein: CASSQGRTGGTKPLHF. Here the CDR3 DNA reads TGTGCCAGCAGCCAAGGGAGGACAGGGGGCACGAAACCCCTCCACTTT.

The rearrangement joins TRBV2 to TRBJ1-5; a weak D match, TRBD1 (6 bases). The V gene lost 8 bases and the J gene lost 7 bases, with 12 bases spanning the gap. Germline CDR1 and CDR2: SNHLY and FYNNEI. The length of the CDR3 is 12 residues. CDR3 residues: CASDGGWQPQHF. The DNA of the CDR3 is TGTGCCAGCGATGGGGGCTGGCAGCCCCAGCATTTT.

V and J are TRBV3-1 (or the pseudogene TRBV3-2) and TRBJ2-7; 11 bases map to TRBD1. Unmatched junction bases numbered 11, after V lost 4 bases and J lost 6 bases. CDR3 length: 16 amino acids. Germline assignment: CDR1 LGHDT and CDR2 YNNKEL (reference sequence). The CDR3 loop is CASSPREPGQGGEQYF. In DNA, the CDR3 is TGTGCCAGCAGCCCAAGGGAGCCGGGACAGGGGGGCGAGCAGTACTTC.

This chain joins TRBV19 and TRBJ1-2, with D possibly being TRBD1 (6 bases). Between the trimmed V and J ends, which lost 4 bases and 6 bases, there was a span of 15 bases. The CDR3 has 14 amino acids. CDR1 and CDR2 (germline): LNHDA, SQIVND (reference sequence). This CDR3 is CASSTPGQVDGYTF. The CDR3 DNA is TGTGCCAGTAGTACCCCGGGACAAGTGGATGGCTACACCTTC.

The chain joins TRBV6-5 to TRBJ2-3; 8 nucleotides match TRBD2. The germline V gene encodes CDR1 MNHEY and CDR2 SVGAGI. The CDR3 totals 15 residues. V shed 4 bases and J 3 bases; nucleotides not matched to a gene: 6. CDR3 loop: CASSLREGLTDTQYF. As DNA, the CDR3 is TGTGCCAGCAGTTTACGGGAGGGCCTGACAGATACGCAGTATTTT.

The V and J genes are TRBV11-3 and TRBJ2-3, with 8 positions matching TRBD2. V trimming: 5 bases; J trimming: 2 bases; junction bases outside the gene matches: 9. The germline V gene encodes CDR1 SGHNT and CDR2 YENEEA. The CDR3 is 16 residues long. The CDR3 sequence: CASSPPGGIFTDTQYF. As DNA, the CDR3 is TGTGCCAGCAGCCCGCCGGGGGGGATTTTCACAGATACGCAGTATTTT.

The CDR3 region has the DNA TGTGCCAGCAGCCCCCCCGCAGCCAACTCTTTCGACATTAACACTGAAGCTTTCTTT. Translation gives CASSPPAANSFDINTEAFF. The chain is built from TRBV9 and TRBJ1-1; D is uncertain. V lost 4 bases and J 2 bases, leaving 27 bases between the germline ends. The CDR3 has 19 residues. From germline, CDR1 is SGDLS and CDR2 YYNGEE.

This clone appeared a single time. V gene TRBV7-2 combines with J gene TRBJ2-7; 8 nucleotides line up with TRBD2. The CDR3 has 15 residues. Germline assignment: CDR1 SGHTA and CDR2 FQGNSA. V was pared by 3 bases and J by 4 bases, with 8 bases of the junction left unmatched. The CDR3 coding sequence is TGTGCCAGCAGCTTGTACGGGGGGGCGCGGTACGAGCAGTACTTC. Its protein product is CASSLYGGARYEQYF.

The V call is TRBV30, the J call TRBJ1-1, with D maybe TRBD1 (6 bases). Trimming stripped 5 bases from V and 11 bases from J, with 12 bases between. Germline V gives CDR1 GTSNPN, CDR2 SVGIG (reference sequence). The CDR3 totals 10 residues. In DNA form, the CDR3 reads TGTGCCTGGGGTGACAGGTGGGCTTTCTTT. Amino acids: CAWGDRWAFF.

The V gene is TRBV2, the J gene TRBJ1-5, with 10 bases matching TRBD1. The CDR3 consists of 14 residues. Per the germline V gene, CDR1 is SNHLY and CDR2 is FYNNEI. The trim removed 3 bases at V and 6 bases at J, leaving 2 bases unmatched. CDR3 coding DNA: TGTGCCAGCAGTGACGACAGGGGGCTTCAGCCCCAGCATTTT. It yields the protein CASSDDRGLQPQHF.

The V call is TRBV7-7, the J call TRBJ1-3; 8 bases map to TRBD1. Losses at the gene ends were 5 bases for V and 0 bases for J; bases not matched to a gene: 3. Germline V CDR1 and CDR2: SSHAT, FNYEAQ (reference sequence). This CDR3 has 15 amino acids. CDR3 sequence: CASSLDRGSGNTIYF. The CDR3 DNA reads as TGTGCCAGCAGCCTCGACAGGGGCTCTGGAAACACCATATATTTT. The full variable domain, rest sourced from reference TRBV7-7 and TRBJ1-3, is GAGVSQSPRYKVTKRGQDVTLRCDPISSHATLYWYQQALGQGPEFLTYFNYEAQPDKSGLPSDRFSAERPEGSISTLTIQRTEQRDSAMYRCASSLDRGSGNTIYFGEGSWLTVV.

The chain employs TRBV13 and TRBJ2-5, with D possibly being TRBD2 (6 bases). Trimming took off 2 bases at V and 5 bases at J, with 15 bases between the two ends. The germline V gene encodes CDR1 PRHDT and CDR2 FYEKMQ (reference sequence). This CDR3 contains 15 residues. DNA for the CDR3: TGTGCCAGCAGCTTATCGTGGGGGACTGGGGAGACCCAGTACTTC. As protein: CASSLSWGTGETQYF.

This rearrangement joins TRBV10-3 to TRBJ2-1; unclear D gene. CDR1 and CDR2 from the germline V gene are ENHRY and SYGVKD. This CDR3 contains 14 residues. Trimming stripped 4 bases from V and 0 bases from J, with 7 bases between. The CDR3 is CAISGSSSYNEQFF. The CDR3 DNA sequence: TGTGCCATCAGTGGGTCGAGCTCCTACAATGAGCAGTTCTTC.

The rearrangement uses TRBV7-2 and TRBJ1-2; no clear D. The CDR3 is 13 amino acids. Deletions cut 1 base from V and 5 bases from J, with 8 bases between. Germline CDR1 is SGHTA and CDR2 is FQGNSA. The CDR3 coding sequence is TGTGCCAGCAGCTTAGGTAGGGCGTATGGCTACACCTTC. Translating it yields CASSLGRAYGYTF.

This chain links TRBV7-3 with TRBJ2-7; D gene ambiguous. Trimming stripped 3 bases from V and 2 bases from J, with 8 bases between. The CDR3 extends over 13 amino acids. Looked up from germline, CDR1 is SGHTA and CDR2 is FQGTGA. The CDR3 region has the DNA TGTGCCAGCAGCTTTGGTCCCACCTACGAGCAGTACTTC. This codes for CASSFGPTYEQYF.

The chain carries TRBV3-1 (or the pseudogene TRBV3-2) and TRBJ2-1, with a possible D match to TRBD2 (6 bases). The CDR3 covers 16 residues. The germline V gene encodes CDR1 LGHDT and CDR2 YNNKEL (reference sequence). Trimming took off 3 bases at V and 5 bases at J, with 17 bases between the two ends. The CDR3 DNA reads as TGTGCCAGCAGCCATTCCGGTCTAGCGTTAAACAATGAGCAGTTCTTC. Its translation: CASSHSGLALNNEQFF.

As DNA, the CDR3 is TGTGCCAGTAGTAGGGCAGCAAAAGACTCTGGGGCCAACGTCCTGACTTTC. Translation: CASSRAAKDSGANVLTF. The chain uses TRBV19 and TRBJ2-6; no reliable D call. CDR1 and CDR2 (germline): LNHDA, SQIVND (reference sequence). Trimming took off 4 bases at V and 0 bases at J, with 13 bases between the two ends. The CDR3 is 17 amino acids.